This T cell receptor (beta chain) was obtained from a study of T-cell memory formation after mild COVID-19 (dated by TCRdb to the early 2020s). Concerning the study at large: Most TCR sequence clusters were specific to one of the two donors. In a couple of donors, T-cell clones that expanded and contracted after mild COVID-19 were tracked by sequencing TCRalpha and TCRbeta repertoires over time. The cohort comprised two young, previously healthy adult volunteers, one female and one male.

The instrument was an Illumina NovaSeq 6000. cDNA libraries for TCRalpha and TCRbeta were prepared by 5'RACE using constant-segment primers, with sample barcodes and unique molecular identifiers added. RNA was extracted from every sample with Trizol reagent. Library amplification was performed in two PCR steps, and a second sample barcode and Illumina TruSeq adapters were introduced in the second step. Libraries were sequenced on an Illumina NovaSeq with 2 x 150 bp paired-end reads. In the authors' own workflow: The reads were demultiplexed and collapsed into UMI-guided consensus sequences using migec v1.2.7. Using mixcr v2.1.11, UMI consensuses were aligned to TRA and TRB V and J templates and then assembled into clonotypes. A clonotype was counted as expanded or contracted only when both edgeR and NoisET called the clonotype significant, with the noise models trained on biological replicates. edgeR calls used a false discovery rate-adjusted p below 0.01 and a log2 fold-change threshold of 1. PCA with hierarchical clustering of max-normalized trajectories of the 1000 most abundant clonotypes was used as exploratory dynamics analysis. Separately sequenced CD4+ and CD8+ repertoires were used to assign a CD4 or CD8 phenotype to each responding clone. In TCRdb, the public reads were trimmed at Q25 with fastp and aligned with MiXCR, with productive beta chains retained. Each CDR3 protein gets just one entry, which takes the most common genes and DNA from the rows behind it. It is TCRdb's table, rather than the study itself, that gives the V and J calls and clone size. Across this sample there are about 470,000 distinct CDR3 sequences, with more than 20% seen only once. Under 15% of the sample belongs to the ten largest clones.

CDR1 and CDR2, per the germline V gene, are MNHEY and SVGEGT. There are 17 amino acids in the CDR3, from cysteine to phenylalanine inclusive. Only the CDR3 part of the read is kept: 51 bases, read in frame from the first base. The V end loses 0 bases and the J end loses 2 bases, and a stretch of 14 bases separates them. Ficoll-Paque density gradient centrifugation was used to isolate PBMCs. Beyond this particular receptor, the publication reports: Some responding clones were found in pre-infection memory, which suggests that pre-existing cross-reactive memory T cells took part in the SARS-CoV-2 response. From day 15 to 85, contracting clones showed balanced CD4/CD8 phenotypes, whereas a second wave of clones that expanded from day 15 to 37 leaned towards CD4+. SARS-CoV-2 specificity was not confirmed for the second-wave clones peaking on day 37. The study included only a couple of mild cases, and larger cohorts that include severe cases with pre-infection samples were judged to be necessary. Contracting CD4+ clones turned up mainly in the CM and EM memory subsets, whereas EMRA was where CD8+ clones were enriched.

Turning to this clonotype: What antigen it recognizes has not been identified. No much larger clone is present one base from it, and per-base qualities are unavailable.

The specimen was PBMCs or a T cell subset sorted from them (not recorded which). This sequence originates from an adult woman who had mild COVID-19 (a few samples of this study predate the infection). The sample titles of this study are shuffled in the database, so cell type and time point are left out; the donor was told from shared clones. The chain was built from TRBV6-2 or TRBV6-3 and TRBJ2-4; the D gene is perhaps TRBD2, on 6 matching bases. Here the CDR3 is given as CASSYSRDSPTKNIQYF. The DNA sequence is TGTGCCAGCAGTTACTCGAGGGACTCCCCGACCAAAAACATTCAGTACTTC.